The sequence of this TCR beta chain was determined in a study of cytomegalovirus exposure and HLA in healthy donors (dated by TCRdb to the late 2010s). For the study in its entirety: According to an earlier analysis of a few hundred of the donors, some 170 million T cells yielded over 90 million unique TCR beta sequences and 276 Gb of sequence data. Roughly five DR-DQ haplotypes were handled as single units for association and clustering, since linkage in the cohort was strong. On average, 235,054 unique TCR beta nucleotide sequences were sequenced per donor among 398 genotyped donors of the cohort, with 15% to 20% of those sequences being non-productive. To decide whether each TCR beta V gene segment behaved as functional or pseudogenic, an earlier analysis of some 600 of the donors relied on high-throughput TCR beta sequencing. The study used immunosequencing to profile the T cell repertoires of hundreds of subjects and linked those repertoires to cytomegalovirus serostatus. An early release covering around 630 HLA-typed donors comprised about 300 gigabases of sequencing data and tens of millions of unique TCR sequences. Both class I and class II loci were covered by HLA typing, at four-digit resolution. High-throughput TCR immunosequencing, statistical association of individual TCRs with disease status, and machine learning were combined to predict cytomegalovirus infection status. Rather than drawing on any new phenotypic data, the later analysis identified candidate immune exposures from TCR beta sequences and the way those sequences occurred across donors. Typing coverage differed by locus: A, B, C, DRB1 and DQB1 were typed in roughly 620-630 donors, DQA1 in around 500, DPA1 in 600 to 610, and DPB1 in just under 490. A later analysis re-analyzed previously published TCR beta repertoires from 666 donors and added high-resolution HLA genotyping to study TCR occurrence patterns. Besides the first cohort of 666 subjects, a separate validation cohort made up of 120 different subjects was used. Alongside the repertoire data, information on donor age, sex, ethnicity and CMV serostatus was compiled. The aim of the study was to test whether cataloging public T cell receptors could identify signatures of past pathogen exposure. Of the 350 to 450 genotyped donors, approximately 83% fell in the genetic ancestry cluster associated with self-reported Caucasian donors. Genome-wide SNP genotypes for about 65% of the 666 donors were used in a later genetic analysis, which treated that subset as a discovery cohort. All discovery cohort repertoires had been generated using a single sequencing platform.

Note on this clone: Its antigen remains undetermined. No much larger clonotype is one base removed from it; base qualities were not supplied.

V has 1 base trimmed and J has 2 bases trimmed; junction bases matching no gene number 0. From a lookup of the germline V gene, CDR1 and CDR2 are SGHAT and FQNNGV. The CDR3, cysteine through phenylalanine, is 14 amino acids long. CDR3 DNA only is kept here, 42 bases in frame from base 1. Library preparation used the immunoSEQ multiplex PCR assay. A mixture of 60 forward primers for TCR Vbeta segments and 13 reverse primers for TCR Jbeta segments was used in the multiplex PCR. The CDR3 region of rearranged TCR beta genes was amplified from genomic DNA with a multiplex PCR assay. Amplified TCR beta libraries were sequenced as 87-base-pair reads on the Illumina HiSeq System. The original pipeline was this. A later analysis counted tens of millions of unique TCR beta chains across the 640 or so repertoires, and around 9.9 million of these chains were shared by at least two donors. Raw reads were error-corrected and collapsed into unique sequences by a nearest-neighbor algorithm in which closely related sequences were merged to remove PCR and sequencing errors. Alignment of CDR3 sequences to IMGT reference sequences was used to assign V, D and J gene segments. For a sequence to be retained, a match of at least six nucleotides was required to both a V gene segment and a J gene segment. Rearrangements were called productive when the CDR3 lacked stop codons and stayed in frame with V and J; all others were non-productive. CDR3 was defined according to IMGT convention as the region running from the second conserved V-encoded cysteine to the conserved J-encoded phenylalanine. In an earlier analysis of around 600 of the donors, sequences lacking an unambiguous match to a single V gene segment were excluded. An earlier analysis of 500 to 600 of the donors classified V segments as functional when productive rearrangements were above 56.7% and as segregating when the standard deviation between donors was above 5%. A statistical classification framework was developed to diagnose cytomegalovirus status using the catalog of TCR beta chain sequences. In a later analysis, V and J genes were assigned by comparing TCR nucleotide sequences against IMGT/GENE-DB human TR gene sequences. The TCRdist pipeline was used in a later analysis to assign CDR3 sequences and most-parsimonious VDJ recombination scenarios. In a later analysis, each TCR beta chain was defined by its CDR3 amino acid sequence together with its V-gene family, and reads without a unique V-gene family were excluded. To address suspected cross-contamination and a sequencing artifact, a later analysis removed several hundred highly shared, low-generation-probability nucleotide sequences. In a later analysis, a clonal expansion index was calculated for each public chain from normalized within-repertoire ranks of inferred template counts. In a later analysis, generation probabilities were computed with a VDJ recombination model fitted to out-of-frame rearrangements, and the resulting probabilities were checked against IGoR. Hypergeometric tests were used in a later analysis to score TCR-TCR, TCR-HLA and TCR-CMV co-occurrence, with a repertoire-size bias correction applied to the TCR pairs. In a later analysis, false discovery rates were estimated by permuting HLA or CMV assignments 20 times. In a later analysis, co-occurring TCRs were grouped with DBSCAN, and TCRdist sequence similarity was added when clustering was performed within HLA-allele-positive subsets. Repertoires with fewer than 30,000 or more than 120,000 public chains, plus five repertoires with anomalous nucleotide sharing, were excluded from co-occurrence clustering. Drawn from immuneACCESS, this table holds only the in-frame rearrangements with V and J called that TCRdb kept. Clones are partly lost; checked studies trace under half to an unresolved V gene and leave the rest unexplained. V and J calls and clone size follow that table, whereas D and trimming were derived from the DNA. The sample has some 180,000 clones on record, about 70% of them singletons. Of the sample, approximately 1.8% is held by the ten largest clones.

The research as a whole found: Because counts were too low, around 17 rarely observed V segments, including chromosome 9 orphons, were left out of the earlier analysis of approximately 500 of the donors. Strong co-occurrence of HLA alleles, especially DR and DQ, made assigning TCR associations to individual alleles difficult. A group of highly shared sequence variants was considered likely to be a technical artifact of the sequencing pipeline. Most CMV-associated TCR beta chains appeared to be HLA-restricted in a later analysis, and the HLA associations seemed to be driven largely by CMV exposure. Specific HLA alleles were associated with 15,000 to 20,000 TCR beta sequences at a false discovery rate of 0.05 in a later analysis. Roughly uniform sequencing depth across donors was assumed in presence/absence analyses, although this assumption may not hold. Several of the top co-occurrence clusters appeared to be linked to parvovirus B19, influenza, CMV and Epstein-Barr virus, according to a later analysis. HLA typing was unavailable for some donors at each locus, so association tests used only the typed subset. The 87-base-pair reads could not distinguish some IMGT-functional V segments, including TRBV6-2 and TRBV6-3, so those segments were excluded. A later analysis found that TCR association rates varied across HLA loci, with DRB1 alleles showing the most associated TCRs and HLA-C alleles the fewest. An association between a missense DCLRE1C variant and V-gene and J-gene trimming of TCR beta chains was found in a later genetic analysis and replicated in an independent cohort. The study gave a list of more than 150 TCR beta chains associated with cytomegalovirus. According to a later genetic analysis, donors in an Asian-associated ancestry cluster had fewer N-insertions in productive TCRs than the approximately 610-donor mean. Linkage disequilibrium might explain the correlated functional status among segregating V segments, but an unknown experimental factor could not be ruled out. An earlier analysis of around 500 of the donors showed that most TCR beta V segments appeared in productive rearrangements either about 87% or about 30% of the time, which broadly matched IMGT annotations. In vitro tests confirmed that a few of the cytomegalovirus-associated TCR beta chains recognize cytomegalovirus antigens. Only TCR beta chains were sequenced in this cohort, and the absence of alpha or paired-chain data limited detectable features. In both the original and validation cohorts, the classifier was reported to diagnose cytomegalovirus status with high specificity and sensitivity. The authors suggested that the approach could potentially be generalized to other disease states and immunological phenotypes. A further reported finding was that TCR beta sequences accurately predicted the HLA-A and HLA-B alleles for most subjects in the first cohort. In a later analysis, HLA-associated TCR beta chains showed more clonal expansion and lower generation probabilities than non-associated chains that were equally common. The only immune exposure information available for the cohort was CMV serostatus. Most TCR sequences were seen in very few donors, while some public TCRs were found in many individuals.

The cohort was made up of about 670 healthy bone marrow donors. Cohort members were all nominally healthy when sampled, although unrecorded immune exposures were likely present. The donor tested CMV seronegative, placing the donor among the 350 or so seronegative members of the cohort. A peripheral blood sample was provided by each donor, and peripheral blood mononuclear cells were used for TCR beta sequencing. Genomic DNA extraction from the blood cell samples was performed with the Qiagen DNeasy Blood Extraction Kit. This receptor was obtained from a woman aged 25 to 39 in good health and CMV-seronegative. Sequencing was performed on PBMCs. The chain is encoded by TRBV11-2 joined to TRBJ1-2, with TRBD1 matching 8 junction bases. CDR3 loop: CASSLGQGNYGYTF. The bases are TGTGCCAGCAGCTTAGGACAGGGGAACTATGGCTACACCTTC.